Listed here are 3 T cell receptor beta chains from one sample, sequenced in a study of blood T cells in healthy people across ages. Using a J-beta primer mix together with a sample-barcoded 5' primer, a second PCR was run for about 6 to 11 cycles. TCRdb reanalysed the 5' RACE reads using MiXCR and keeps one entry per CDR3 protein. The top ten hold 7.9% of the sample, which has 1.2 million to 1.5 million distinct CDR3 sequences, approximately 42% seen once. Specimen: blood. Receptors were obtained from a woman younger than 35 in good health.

The CDR3 loop is CASSAGDGDYEQYF. The CDR3 DNA follows: TGTGCCAGCAGCGCCGGGGACGGAGACTACGAGCAGTACTTC. The chain carries TRBV9 and TRBJ2-5, with D possibly called TRBD1 or TRBD2 (5 bases each). The DNA end favors TRBJ2-7, so the J call may be wrong. The V gene's germline CDR1 is SGDLS and CDR2 YYNGEE. This CDR3 contains 14 residues.

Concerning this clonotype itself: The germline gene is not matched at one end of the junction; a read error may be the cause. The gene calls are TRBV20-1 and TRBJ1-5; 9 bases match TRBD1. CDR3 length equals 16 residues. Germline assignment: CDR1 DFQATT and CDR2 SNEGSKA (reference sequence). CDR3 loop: CSATQQGAGTNQPRHF. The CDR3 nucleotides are TGCAGTGCTACCCAACAGGGGGCCGGGACAAATCAGCCCCGGCATTTT.

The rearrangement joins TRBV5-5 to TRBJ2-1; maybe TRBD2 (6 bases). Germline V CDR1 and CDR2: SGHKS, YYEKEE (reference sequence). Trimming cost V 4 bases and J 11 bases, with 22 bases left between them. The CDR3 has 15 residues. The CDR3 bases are TGTGCCAGCAGCCCCGAGACTAGTTCGGGTCCTAAGCAGTTCTTC. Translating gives CASSPETSSGPKQFF. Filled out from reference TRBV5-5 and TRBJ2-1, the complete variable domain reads DAGVTQSPTHLIKTRGQQVTLRCSPISGHKSVSWYQQVLGQGPQFIFQYYEKEERGRGNFPDRFSARQFPNYSSELNVNALLLGDSALYLCASSPETSSGPKQFFGPGTRLTVL.